Below, 23 T cell receptor beta chains from the same sample are listed, as sequenced in a study of blood T cell repertoires in COVID-19. The data were produced by immunoSEQ multiplex PCR, yet TCRdb's version contains in-frame clones alone and is incomplete. The profile shows over 45,000 clones, 75% to 80% of them singletons. Sequenced input: peripheral blood. These receptors were taken from a human donor with active or convalescent COVID-19. The donor label of this sample is uncertain.

This clone appeared a few times. V usage is TRBV19 and J usage is TRBJ2-7; weak D call: TRBD2 (5 bases). Between the trimmed V and J ends, which lost 4 bases and 3 bases, there was a span of 10 bases. This CDR3 region has 13 residues. Germline values: CDR1 LNHDA, CDR2 SQIVND (reference sequence). CDR3 in DNA: TGTGCCAGTAGTAATGACTATAGCTACGAGCAGTACTTC. Its protein is CASSNDYSYEQYF.

The V gene is TRBV5-5, the J gene TRBJ2-7; tentative D call: TRBD2 (5 bases). CDR1 is SGHKS and CDR2 is YYEKEE in the germline V gene (reference sequence). The germline V and J ends were trimmed by 4 bases and 3 bases, with 14 bases remaining between them. This CDR3 comprises 14 residues. In nucleotides, the CDR3 is TGTGCCAGCAGCCCGGGGTTAATTTACTACGAGCAGTACTTC. The encoded protein is CASSPGLIYYEQYF.

This clone was seen once. The gene calls are TRBV27 and TRBJ2-7; no definite D call. Germline values: CDR1 MNHEY, CDR2 SMNVEV (reference sequence). The CDR3 loop spans 13 amino acids. With 3 bases removed from V and 6 bases from J, the gap between germline ends came to 12 bases. Written as DNA, the CDR3 is TGTGCCAGCAGTTTCGGCAGGTCGAGCGAGCAGTACTTC. Amino acids: CASSFGRSSEQYF.

The gene calls are TRBV7-2 and TRBJ1-5; possibly TRBD1 for D (6 bases). Looked up from germline, CDR1 is SGHTA and CDR2 is FQGNSA. V was cut by 1 base and J by 6 bases, with 13 bases left in between. CDR3 length: 15 residues. The CDR3 region is CASSLVQGEGQPQHF. CDR3 bases: TGTGCCAGCAGCTTAGTACAGGGAGAGGGTCAGCCCCAGCATTTT.

This clone was seen a few times. J is TRBJ2-1 and V is TRBV4-2; 9 nucleotides line up with TRBD2. CDR3 length equals 15 residues. V shed 1 base, J shed 3 bases, and the junction held 1 base outside the gene matches. Germline V gives CDR1 LGHNA, CDR2 YNFKEQ. CDR3 nucleotide sequence: TGTGCCAGCAGCCAAGGGACTAGCGACTACAATGAGCAGTTCTTC. Its protein is CASSQGTSDYNEQFF.

This clone was observed a single time. The chain joins TRBV6-2 or TRBV6-3 to TRBJ2-7; the match to TRBD1 covers 10 bases. The CDR3 loop spans 16 amino acids. V lost 2 bases to trimming and J lost 0 bases; unmatched junction nucleotides: 4. Germline-derived CDR1 and CDR2 are MNHEY and SVGEGT. The CDR3 coding sequence is TGTGCCAGCAGTTACCCCGGGACAGGGGTCTCCTACGAGCAGTACTTC. Encoded protein: CASSYPGTGVSYEQYF.

The chain uses TRBV30 and TRBJ1-2; D is uncertain. This CDR3 has 16 amino acids. V shed 5 bases and J shed 0 bases, with 19 bases lying between them. Germline V lookup: CDR1 GTSNPN, CDR2 SVGIG (reference sequence). The CDR3 loop is CAWSGRGVLANYGYTF. The CDR3 region has the DNA TGTGCCTGGTCCGGACGCGGGGTATTAGCTAACTATGGCTACACCTTC. Complete variable domain (other parts from reference TRBV30 and TRBJ1-2): SQTIHQWPATLVQPVGSPLSLECTVEGTSNPNLYWYRQAAGRGLQLLFYSVGIGQISSEVPQNLSASRPQDRQFILSSKKLLLSDSGFYLCAWSGRGVLANYGYTFGSGTRLTVV.

V is TRBV21-1 and J is TRBJ2-7; the table gives TRBD1 as D, unverified against the DNA. TRBV21-1 is an annotated pseudogene. CDR3 length equals 12 residues. CDR3 amino acids: CASRSRALEQYF. The DNA of the CDR3 is TGTGCCAGCAGGAGCAGGGCGCTCGAGCAGTACTTC.

The V and J genes are TRBV11-1 and TRBJ2-5; possibly TRBD2 for D (5 bases). Germline CDR1 reads SGHAT; CDR2 reads FQDESV (reference sequence). This CDR3 spans 15 amino acids. Trimming shortened V by 5 bases and J by 5 bases, and 18 bases separated the two germline ends. The CDR3 nucleotides are TGTGCCAGCAGCCCCCCGAACACCGGGGTCGAGACCCAGTACTTC. It specifies CASSPPNTGVETQYF.

The chain recombines TRBV9 with TRBJ2-6, with D possibly matching TRBD1 (6 bases). Per germline, CDR1 SGDLS and CDR2 YYNGEE. Trimming shortened V by 0 bases and J by 2 bases, and 9 bases separated the two germline ends. This CDR3 has 16 amino acids. The CDR3 region is CASSVEGVAGANVLTF. CDR3 sequence (DNA): TGTGCCAGCAGCGTAGAGGGGGTGGCTGGGGCCAACGTCCTGACTTTC.

The chain has TRBV24-1 and TRBJ2-7, with D uncertain. The V end was cut by 3 bases, the J end by 4 bases, with 12 bases between. The CDR3 is 14 residues long. Per germline, CDR1 KGHDR and CDR2 SFDVKD. DNA of the CDR3: TGTGCCACCAGTGATCACACACACCCTTACGAGCAGTACTTC. Residues: CATSDHTHPYEQYF.

The rearrangement joins TRBV9 to TRBJ1-4, with a possible D match to TRBD1 (5 bases). The CDR3 sequence is 15 residues long. Germline-derived CDR1 and CDR2 are SGDLS and YYNGEE. The germline V and J ends were trimmed by 0 bases and 6 bases, with 12 bases remaining between them. Written as DNA, the CDR3 is TGTGCCAGCAGCGTAGACGGCAGGGCGGATGAAAAACTGTTTTTT. Translating gives CASSVDGRADEKLFF. Looking up the rest from reference TRBV9 and TRBJ1-4 gives the full variable domain: DSGVTQTPKHLITATGQRVTLRCSPRSGDLSVYWYQQSLDQGLQFLIQYYNGEERAKGNILERFSAQQFPDLHSELNLSSLELGDSALYFCASSVDGRADEKLFFGSGTQLSVL.

The chain uses TRBV5-5 and TRBJ2-1; the match to TRBD2 covers 12 bases. CDR1 and CDR2 (germline): SGHKS, YYEKEE (reference sequence). After removal of 4 bases from V and 1 base from J, the junction contained 15 bases not matched to a gene. The CDR3 sequence is 20 residues long. The DNA of the CDR3 is TGTGCCAGCAGCCCCGGGGGCCTTAGACTAGCGGGAGCGTCCTACAATGAGCAGTTCTTC. This codes for CASSPGGLRLAGASYNEQFF.

The chain combines TRBV18 with TRBJ1-1, with D possibly being TRBD1 (5 bases). The CDR3 length is 14 residues. Trimming stripped 2 bases from V and 4 bases from J, with 11 bases between. The germline gives CDR1 KGHSH, CDR2 LQKENI. CDR3 in amino acids: CASSPGRGSTEAFF. Here the CDR3 DNA reads TGTGCCAGCTCACCAGGGAGGGGAAGCACTGAAGCTTTCTTT.

The chain employs TRBV19 and TRBJ1-3; no clear D. CDR1 and CDR2 from the germline V gene are LNHDA and SQIVND (reference sequence). V was cut by 8 bases and J by 4 bases, with 18 bases left in between. The CDR3 has 15 amino acids. The CDR3 coding sequence is TGTGCCAGTCATCCTGGGCGCCAAAGAGGAAACACCATATATTTT. Its translation is CASHPGRQRGNTIYF.

This clone came up a few times. This sequence joins TRBV7-2 and TRBJ2-1; D is possibly TRBD1 (6 bases). The CDR3 consists of 14 residues. V lost 3 bases, J lost 5 bases, and 11 bases lay in between. The germline gives CDR1 SGHTA, CDR2 FQGNSA. In nucleotides, the CDR3 is TGTGCCAGCAGCTTGGAAAGGGGGAACAATGAGCAGTTCTTC. This codes for CASSLERGNNEQFF.

V usage is TRBV30 and J usage is TRBJ2-1, with D maybe TRBD2 (5 bases). This CDR3 region has 16 residues. V was shortened by 2 bases and J by 3 bases, with 17 bases between the two germline ends. Germline V gene sequence: CDR1 GTSNPN, CDR2 SVGIG (reference sequence). The CDR3 DNA sequence: TGTGCCTGGAGTAACGGGGAGTCCAGTTTCTACAATGAGCAGTTCTTC. This codes for CAWSNGESSFYNEQFF. The full variable domain, rest sourced from reference TRBV30 and TRBJ2-1, is SQTIHQWPATLVQPVGSPLSLECTVEGTSNPNLYWYRQAAGRGLQLLFYSVGIGQISSEVPQNLSASRPQDRQFILSSKKLLLSDSGFYLCAWSNGESSFYNEQFFGPGTRLTVL.

The CDR3 here is CASSLNNIYEQYF. CDR3 DNA: TGTGCCAGCAGTTTAAATAACATTTACGAGCAGTACTTC. V usage is TRBV28 and J usage is TRBJ2-7; no clear D gene. Trimming cost V 2 bases and J 4 bases, with 9 bases left between them. CDR3 length: 13 amino acids. Germline CDR1 and CDR2: MDHEN and SYDVKM.

The rearrangement joins TRBV12-5 to TRBJ2-1; 9 bases line up with TRBD1. Trimming took 4 bases from V and 10 from J; bases not matched to a gene: 14. There are 16 residues in the CDR3. Germline CDR1 is LGHNT and CDR2 is FRNRAP. The CDR3 region is CASGSGQGTLRGEQFF. DNA for the CDR3: TGTGCTAGTGGTTCTGGACAGGGGACCCTGCGGGGGGAGCAGTTCTTC.

The chain combines TRBV28 with TRBJ2-7, with 7 bases fitting TRBD1. Per germline, CDR1 MDHEN and CDR2 SYDVKM. The trim removed 6 bases at V and 5 bases at J, leaving 13 bases unmatched. The CDR3 length is 15 residues. Here the CDR3 reads CASRPSRQGVDEQYF. CDR3 DNA sequence: TGTGCCAGCAGACCGAGCCGGCAGGGGGTCGACGAGCAGTACTTC.

The chain joins TRBV3-1 (or the pseudogene TRBV3-2) to TRBJ2-5; D gene unclear. The length of the CDR3 is 12 residues. CDR1 and CDR2 from the germline V gene are LGHDT and YNNKEL (reference sequence). V lost 2 bases and J 2 bases, leaving 3 bases between the germline ends. The CDR3 loop is CASSQTQETQYF. CDR3 nucleotide sequence: TGTGCCAGCAGCCAAACACAAGAGACCCAGTACTTC.

This chain joins TRBV6-5 and TRBJ2-1, with 7 bases identical to TRBD1. The CDR3 consists of 15 residues. The germline V gene has CDR1 MNHEY and CDR2 SVGAGI. Trimming at V came to 0 bases and at J to 5 bases, leaving 4 bases not matched to a gene. CDR3 in DNA: TGTGCCAGCAGTTACTCCCGACAGGGAGACAATGAGCAGTTCTTC. This codes for CASSYSRQGDNEQFF.

The V gene is TRBV4-1, the J gene TRBJ1-2; D is perhaps TRBD1 (5 bases). Germline V lookup: CDR1 MGHRA, CDR2 YSYEKL. V was trimmed by 1 base and J by 3 bases, leaving 18 bases between them. The CDR3 runs 17 residues. DNA for the CDR3: TGCGCCAGCAGCCAAGGATCCGCCAGGGCCTTACACTATGGCTACACCTTC. Translated: CASSQGSARALHYGYTF.